The present T cell receptor beta chain was sequenced within a study of shared clonotypes between healthy human individuals. The CDR3 runs to 14 residues. Germline assignment: CDR1 LNHDA and CDR2 SQIVND (reference sequence). V lost 9 bases, J lost 4 bases, and 5 bases stayed unmatched. Here immunoSEQ multiplex PCR was the method, and the copy in TCRdb shows in-frame clones only, minus some. The data show 2 million to 2.5 million clones, roughly 93% seen once. Researchers partitioned CD4+ cells into CD45RA+ naive and CD45RA-negative memory subsets. Sequenced material: naive CD4+ T cells from PBMCs. Subset given: CD45RA+ positively selected. This receptor was obtained from a man aged 18 to 29 in good health. Some clones in this sample may be carry-over from other donors' samples. The rearrangement joins TRBV19 to TRBJ2-2; the match to TRBD1 covers 10 bases. The DNA of the CDR3 is TGTGCCAGCCGGGACAGGGGATCCACCGGGGAGCTGTTTTTT. It is translated as CASRDRGSTGELFF.